The next 6 T cell receptor beta chains were all read from a single sample in a study of shared clonotypes between healthy human individuals. Using immunoSEQ multiplex PCR, the repertoire was profiled, and TCRdb retains in-frame clones only, with some absent. The data hold a few million clones, with about 92% observed a single time. The sample taken for sequencing was naive CD4+ T cells sorted from blood. The subset: CD45RA+ positively selected. These receptors were collected from a man aged 18-30 years in good health.

This clone was observed once. V and J are TRBV30 and TRBJ2-3, with D maybe TRBD2 (5 bases). Trimming shortened V by 2 bases and J by 0 bases, and 12 bases separated the two germline ends. This CDR3 region has 15 residues. CDR1 and CDR2 (germline): GTSNPN, SVGIG (reference sequence). The CDR3 DNA reads TGTGCCTGGAGTAGGCTGAGGGCTAGCACAGATACGCAGTATTTT. As protein: CAWSRLRASTDTQYF.

The chain carries TRBV9 and TRBJ1-1, with D hard to call. V was cut by 2 bases and J by 4 bases, with 12 bases left in between. This CDR3 comprises 14 residues. Germline V gene sequence: CDR1 SGDLS, CDR2 YYNGEE. CDR3 bases: TGTGCCAGCAGCGTTGGACCCGAGGGCACTGAAGCTTTCTTT. Its protein is CASSVGPEGTEAFF.

This clone was picked up one time. V gene TRBV5-1 combines with J gene TRBJ2-7; 15 bases map to TRBD2. This CDR3 region has 17 residues. Germline V gives CDR1 SGHRS, CDR2 YFSETQ. The ends lost 3 bases at V and 3 bases at J; junction bases unmatched: 7. CDR3 nucleotide sequence: TGCGCCAGCAGCTGGGGACTAGCGGGAGGACAGGGCTACGAGCAGTACTTC. Translated: CASSWGLAGGQGYEQYF.

The rearrangement uses TRBV18 and TRBJ2-2; perhaps D is TRBD1 or TRBD2 (6 bases each). This CDR3 is 15 amino acids long. Deletions cut 0 bases from V and 6 bases from J, with 11 bases between. Germline lookup yields CDR1 KGHSH and CDR2 LQKENI. This CDR3 reads CASSPPRGGPGELFF. The CDR3 coding sequence is TGTGCCAGCTCACCACCCAGGGGAGGACCCGGGGAGCTGTTTTTT.

This clone was observed once. This chain connects TRBV6-1 to TRBJ2-1; no clear D. Per the germline V gene, CDR1 is MNHNS and CDR2 is SASEGT. V lost 7 bases, J lost 0 bases, and 10 bases lay in between. This CDR3 contains 14 residues. This CDR3 reads CASILADSYNEQFF. The CDR3 nucleotides are TGTGCCAGCATACTGGCGGACTCCTACAATGAGCAGTTCTTC.

The rearrangement uses TRBV6-6 and TRBJ2-7; 7 positions match TRBD1. The V gene's germline CDR1 is MNHNY and CDR2 SVGAGI (reference sequence). Trimming at V came to 2 bases and at J to 6 bases, leaving 13 bases not matched to a gene. The CDR3 runs to 16 residues. For the CDR3, the DNA is TGTGCCAGCAGTTACCGACAGGGCTTTATCATTGGCGAGCAGTACTTC. It specifies CASSYRQGFIIGEQYF.